The 21 T cell receptor delta chains given below trace back to one sample, sequenced in a study of γδ T cells in repeated Plasmodium falciparum infection. Flow sorting of PBMC yielded separate Vgamma9/Vdelta2+ and Vdelta2-negative gammadelta T cell populations for bulk repertoire analysis. TCRdb made new clone calls on the multiplex PCR reads using CATT. The data hold over 55,000 delta-chain clones, with 1.5% to 2% observed a single time. The specimen sequenced was gamma-delta T cells from blood. The source of these receptors is a pool of human donors (malaria-infected and uninfected, not separated).

The chain combines TRDV1 with TRDJ1, with 12 bases that match TRDD3. No J gene is reported in TCRdb; it was inferred here by comparing the DNA with germline. V trimming: 2 bases; J trimming: 8 bases; junction bases outside the gene matches: 12. This CDR3 has 17 residues. Germline V CDR1 and CDR2: TSWWSYY, QGS. For the CDR3, the DNA is TGTGCTCTTGGGGAAGCTGTGTACTGGGGGATACTGGGGAAACTCATCTTT. Residues: CALGEAVYWGILGKLIF.

This clone was seen at least ten times. Since a far larger clone is one base different, this is likely a read error. Other DNA sequences in the sample encode the same CDR3. This chain connects TRDV2 to TRDJ1; D is possibly TRDD3 (5 bases). Germline V gene lookup returns CDR1 GEAIGNYY and CDR2 EKD. This CDR3 spans 18 amino acids. CDR3 nucleotide sequence: TGTGCCTGTGACACATCTACGACCTGGGCCCCGTACACCGATAAGCTCATCTTT. It yields the protein CACDTSTTWAPYTDKLIF.

There are a few counts of this clone. TCRdb attributes to this sequence the protein of a much larger clone, which differs from the DNA translation at residue 6; a read error is likely, and the protein displayed is translated from the DNA. CDR3 residues: CALGEETLGDYTDKLIF. The CDR3 coding sequence is TGTGCTCTTGGGGAAGAAACTTTGGGGGATTACACGGATAAACTCATCTTT. The chain is built from TRDV1 and TRDJ1; the match to TRDD3 covers 8 bases. The J gene, absent from TCRdb, was called here by matching the DNA to germline. Germline V gene lookup returns CDR1 TSWWSYY and CDR2 QGS. The CDR3 length is 17 residues.

This clone was counted between two and nine times. TCRdb shows a much larger clone's protein in place of this DNA's translation, and the two differ at residue 11, likely through a read error; the protein shown is translated from the DNA. V gene TRDV1 combines with J gene TRDJ1; TRDD3 matches at 10 bases. Assignment of the J gene here rests on matching the DNA to germline, because TCRdb gives none. In germline, CDR1 is TSWWSYY, CDR2 QGS. The CDR3 has 21 amino acids. Germline trimming cut 4 bases from V and 4 bases from J; bases unmatched to any gene: 24. The DNA for the CDR3 is TGTGCTCTTGGGGTCTCCTTCTTCTTCCTACGAGGGGGATACGCGAACGATAAACTCATCTTT. Amino acid sequence: CALGVSFFFLRGGYANDKLIF.

At least ten counts were recorded for this clone. The amino acid sequence in TCRdb belongs to a much larger clone and departs from this DNA's translation at residue 14, likely a sequencing read error; the sequence shown is translated from the DNA. This chain joins TRDV2 and TRDJ1, with D possibly TRDD3 on 5 matching bases. CDR1 is GEAIGNYY and CDR2 is EKD in the germline V gene. There are 17 residues in the CDR3. The CDR3 DNA is TGTGCCTGTGACCGGGTTCCCGGGGTGGGGTCCCCCGATAGACTCATCTTT. This translates into CACDRVPGVGSPDRLIF.

This clone was seen at least ten times. A far larger clone is a single base away, which makes a read error likely. Other DNA sequences from this sample encode an identical CDR3 as well. The CDR3 reads CALGELLFAYVVPQYTDKLIF. The CDR3 DNA reads TGTGCTCTTGGGGAACTACTATTCGCCTACGTCGTTCCGCAGTACACCGATAAACTCATCTTT. The V and J genes are TRDV1 and TRDJ1, with a weak D call TRDD2 (5 bases). CDR1 and CDR2 (germline): TSWWSYY, QGS. Trimming removed 0 bases at V and 0 bases at J, with 26 bases between. This CDR3 is built from 21 residues.

This clone showed up just a few times. Translating this DNA gives a protein that differs at residue 16 from the TCRdb one, which belongs to a much larger clone; a read error is likely, and the protein shown is this translation. The rearrangement joins TRDV3 to TRDJ1; D might be TRDD3 (7 bases). The CDR3 sequence is 21 residues long. V was clipped by 4 bases and J by 3 bases, with 39 bases between them. From germline, CDR1 is TVYSNPD and CDR2 GDNSRS (reference sequence). This CDR3 is CASLPSRAGLLGKGYADKLIF. CDR3 sequence (DNA): TGTGCCTCTCTTCCTTCACGGGCGGGTTTACTGGGGAAGGGGTACGCCGATAAACTCATCTTT.

Remarks on this clone: For this DNA, TCRdb reports the protein of a much larger clone, which diverges at residue 20, most likely from a read error; the protein presented here is translated directly from the DNA. The J gene is TRDJ1, the V gene TRDV1; 11 positions agree with TRDD3. The CDR3 has 23 residues. Germline lookup yields CDR1 TSWWSYY and CDR2 QGS. The chain's CDR3 is CALGATRISPVLGDRFGTDRLIF. The CDR3 DNA sequence: TGTGCTCTTGGCGCGACGCGGATCTCCCCCGTACTGGGGGATAGATTTGGCACCGATAGACTCATCTTT.

At least ten counts were recorded for this clone. The chain is built from TRDV1 and TRDJ2, with D possibly matching TRDD3 (6 bases). Trimming removed 4 bases at V and 13 bases at J, with 34 bases between. Looked up from germline, CDR1 is TSWWSYY and CDR2 is QGS. There are 19 residues in the CDR3. The CDR3 here is CALGAPRGRWGLFIFPLFF. For the CDR3, the DNA is TGTGCTCTTGGGGCCCCTCGGGGGCGATGGGGGCTATTTATATTCCCACTCTTCTTT.

This clone was seen repeatedly, ten times or more. The gene calls are TRDV1 and TRDJ1; tentatively, D is TRDD3 (6 bases). CDR1 is TSWWSYY and CDR2 is QGS in the germline V gene. Between the trimmed V and J ends, which lost 7 bases and 0 bases, there was a span of 18 bases. CDR3 length: 16 amino acids. The CDR3 nucleotides are TGTGCTCTTGAGTTATTCCGGGGATCTAACACCGATAAACTCATCTTT. As protein: CALELFRGSNTDKLIF.

This clone was recorded at least ten times. The protein TCRdb lists belongs to a much larger clone and differs from this DNA's translation at residue 15, which points to a read error; the protein shown is made from the DNA. The V gene is TRDV1, the J gene TRDJ1; D unclear. This CDR3 region has 16 residues. The germline V gene has CDR1 TSWWSYY and CDR2 QGS. CDR3 nucleotides: TGTGCTCTTGGGGACCCATTAACCGGGTACACCGATAAACTCACCTTT. Translated: CALGDPLTGYTDKLTF.

This clone appeared many times. TCRdb's entry gives the protein of a much larger clone, which mismatches this DNA's translation at residue 13, likely from a read error; the protein reported here is translated from the DNA. This rearrangement joins TRDV1 to TRDJ1, with D perhaps being TRDD2 or TRDD3 (7 bases each). From germline, CDR1 is TSWWSYY and CDR2 QGS. The V end was cut by 4 bases, the J end by 5 bases, with 29 bases between. This CDR3 has 19 amino acids. CDR3 bases: TGTGCTCTTGGGGGAACTCTCTTTCCTACTCTGGGGGGTTTAGATAAACTCATCTTT. It is translated as CALGGTLFPTLGGLDKLIF.

This clone appeared many times. This sequence is one base from a far larger clone and is likely a read error. The same CDR3 can be traced to other DNA sequences in this sample. CDR3 sequence reads: CALGERQTPGVLLHTDKLIF. The CDR3 coding sequence is TGTGCTCTTGGGGAAAGACAAACCCCAGGAGTACTTCTCCACACCGACAAACTCATCTTT. The genes are TRDV1 and TRDJ1; D is unresolved. This CDR3 has 20 residues. The germline gives CDR1 TSWWSYY, CDR2 QGS.

There are many counts of this clone. Different DNA sequences within this sample yield the same CDR3. V and J are TRDV1 and TRDJ1; tentatively, D is TRDD2 or TRDD3 (8 bases each). Germline V gives CDR1 TSWWSYY, CDR2 QGS. This CDR3 is 23 amino acids long. The ends were cut back, 2 bases at V and 0 bases at J, with 34 bases in the middle. CDR3: CALGETVLPKGDRYQFYTDKLIF. The CDR3 bases are TGTGCTCTTGGGGAAACTGTCCTTCCTAAGGGGGATAGGTACCAGTTTTACACCGATAAACTCATCTTT.

This clone has a handful of counts. TCRdb's protein for this DNA is that of a much larger clone and differs from the translation at residue 7, likely a read error; the protein shown is the DNA translation. V usage is TRDV1 and J usage is TRDJ1; D call uncertain. Assignment of the J gene here rests on matching the DNA to germline, because TCRdb gives none. Germline lookup yields CDR1 TSWWSYY and CDR2 QGS. With 2 bases removed from V and 0 bases from J, the gap between germline ends came to 22 bases. The CDR3 has 19 amino acids. DNA of the CDR3: TGTGCTCTTGGGGAAAGCCTCCCACTCCGTCCACCGTACACCGATAAACTCATCTTT. Its translation is CALGESLPLRPPYTDKLIF.

Concerning this clone: This DNA's translation and the protein TCRdb lists, from a much larger clone, do not match at residue 18, likely due to a read error; the protein shown is translated from the DNA. The same CDR3 also results from other DNA sequences found in this sample. The chain joins TRDV1 to TRDJ2, with 9 bases aligning to TRDD3. The CDR3 has 24 residues. The germline CDR1 and CDR2 sequences are TSWWSYY and QGS. V shed 0 bases and J 5 bases; nucleotides not matched to a gene: 28. The DNA of the CDR3 is TGTGCTCTTGGGGAACTTCCTCATGAACTTACCAACCGGGGGATACAAAAGTTTACAGCACAACTCTTCTTT. Encoded protein: CALGELPHELTNRGIQKFTAQLFF.

There are many counts of this clone. Only one base separates this from a far larger clonotype, so it likely reflects a read error. Other DNA sequences from this sample encode an identical CDR3 as well. CDR3 in amino acids: CALGDHHYFFHWAALRTDKLIF. The CDR3 bases are TGTGCCCTTGGGGACCATCACTACTTCTTTCACTGGGCCGCCCTCCGTACCGATAAACTCATCTTT. The V gene is TRDV1, the J gene TRDJ1; tentatively, D is TRDD3 (6 bases). Looked up from germline, CDR1 is TSWWSYY and CDR2 is QGS. The CDR3 totals 22 residues.

To note about this clone: A read error is the likely source, as a far larger clone sits one nucleotide away. Within the sample, other DNA sequences also encode this same CDR3. The J gene went uncalled, whereas the V gene is TRDV3; the table's D call of TRDD3 was not tested on the DNA. The CDR3 runs to 21 residues. Germline values: CDR1 TVYSNPD, CDR2 GDNSRS (reference sequence). The CDR3 reads CAQLSIRSYLLGDSKADKLIF. In nucleotides, the CDR3 is TGTGCCCAATTATCTATTCGTTCCTACCTACTGGGGGATAGTAAAGCCGATAAGCTCATCTTT.

The sample holds a few counts of this clone. TCRdb lists the protein of a much larger clone for this DNA, which differs at residue 3, so this is likely a read error; the protein given here is translated from the DNA itself. The chain couples TRDV3 to TRDJ1, with 9 bases fitting TRDD3. The J gene, absent from TCRdb, was called here by matching the DNA to germline. Unmatched junction bases numbered 29, after V lost 5 bases and J lost 1 base. The CDR3 has 21 residues. CDR1 and CDR2 from the germline V gene are TVYSNPD and GDNSRS (reference sequence). The CDR3 DNA sequence: TGTGCCCTTTCCGCCTTCCTCCAAAATAGGAGACTGGGGGAGATCACCGATAAACTCATCTTT. Its protein is CALSAFLQNRRLGEITDKLIF.

This clone was seen many times. It may be a read error: a sequence one base away is much more abundant. The chain couples TRDV1 to TRDJ1, with 10 bases fitting TRDD3. The germline CDR1 and CDR2 sequences are TSWWSYY and QGS. The CDR3 totals 19 residues. V trimming: 3 bases; J trimming: 5 bases; junction bases outside the gene matches: 18. The CDR3 DNA follows: TGTGCTCTTGGGGATCCCGAATCTCCTTACTGGGGGATGTTGGATAAACTCATCTTT. This sequence encodes CALGDPESPYWGMLDKLIF.

This clone has a handful of counts. Only one base separates this from a far larger clonotype, so it likely reflects a read error. This same CDR3 is encoded by further DNA sequences in the sample. The chain recombines TRDV1 with TRDJ1; unclear D gene. Per germline, CDR1 TSWWSYY and CDR2 QGS. The CDR3 sequence is 13 residues long. V lost 0 bases to trimming and J lost 8 bases, with 10 bases between them. The CDR3 DNA sequence: TGTGCTCTTGGGGAACTGGAACGGAAAAAACTCATCTTT. This translates into CALGELERKKLIF.